Shown below are 28 T cell receptor beta chains from a single sample sequenced in a study of shared clonotypes between healthy human individuals. Data came from immunoSEQ multiplex PCR; TCRdb stores just in-frame clones and leaves some out. The profile shows millions of clones, approximately 95% of them singletons. The sample consisted of naive CD4+ T cells sorted from blood. Subset defined: CD45RA+ positively selected. The receptors were gathered from a young man in good health.

J is TRBJ2-1 and V is TRBV2; 10 nucleotides line up with TRBD2. The CDR3 consists of 15 residues. Germline V lookup: CDR1 SNHLY, CDR2 FYNNEI. The junction had 4 bases not matched to a gene; V was cut back by 4 bases and J by 4 bases. This chain's CDR3 is CASSGIAGGYNEQFF. As DNA, the CDR3 is TGTGCCAGCAGTGGGATAGCGGGGGGATACAATGAGCAGTTCTTC. Full variable domain (outside the CDR3, taken from reference TRBV2 and TRBJ2-1): EPEVTQTPSHQVTQMGQEVILRCVPISNHLYFYWYRQILGQKVEFLVSFYNNEISEKSEIFDDQFSVERPDGSNFTLKIRSTKLEDSAMYFCASSGIAGGYNEQFFGPGTRLTVL.

This clone was picked up one time. The chain carries TRBV10-1 and TRBJ2-7; D remains unclear. CDR3 length: 15 residues. V dropped 2 bases and J dropped 0 bases, with 11 bases sitting between them. Germline CDR1 is WNHNN and CDR2 is SYGVQD (reference sequence). The CDR3 loop is CASSEVVDTSYEQYF. The CDR3 DNA reads TGCGCCAGCAGTGAGGTCGTAGATACCTCCTACGAGCAGTACTTC.

The chain carries TRBV9 and TRBJ1-5, with 10 nucleotides matching TRBD1. This CDR3 is 15 amino acids long. Germline CDR1 reads SGDLS; CDR2 reads YYNGEE. The trim removed 0 bases at V and 7 bases at J, leaving 4 bases unmatched. In DNA form, the CDR3 reads TGTGCCAGCAGCGTAGGTGGGACAGGGGAACAGCCCCAGCATTTT. Translating gives CASSVGGTGEQPQHF.

This chain's CDR3 is CASSPSRAREGTDEQFF. CDR3 sequence (DNA): TGCGCCAGCAGCCCAAGTAGGGCGCGGGAAGGTACGGATGAGCAGTTCTTC. The chain carries TRBV4-3 and TRBJ2-1; a possible D gene is TRBD2 (6 bases). This CDR3 is 17 amino acids long. V lost 4 bases to trimming and J lost 8 bases, with 24 bases between them. Germline CDR1 reads LGHNA; CDR2 reads YSLEER.

The chain has TRBV6-1 and TRBJ2-1; TRBD2 agrees at 7 bases. The CDR3 is made up of 16 amino acids. Germline CDR1 and CDR2: MNHNS and SASEGT. With V trimmed by 1 base and J by 4 bases, 7 bases remained unmatched. The CDR3 coding sequence is TGTGCCAGCAGTGAAGGGGGGAGGGCGGCATACAATGAGCAGTTCTTC. It yields the protein CASSEGGRAAYNEQFF.

J is TRBJ1-6 and V is TRBV18; 9 nucleotides agree with TRBD1. Germline values: CDR1 KGHSH, CDR2 LQKENI. This CDR3 region has 15 residues. V shed 3 bases, J shed 11 bases, and the junction held 8 bases outside the gene matches. This CDR3 reads CASSPGQGSGAPLHF. DNA of the CDR3: TGTGCCAGCTCACCGGGACAGGGCTCTGGGGCACCCCTCCACTTT.

The chain employs TRBV2 and TRBJ2-3; 11 bases match TRBD2. Germline CDR1 is SNHLY and CDR2 is FYNNEI. The J segment lost 6 bases and the V segment lost 7 bases, leaving 18 bases of the junction unmatched. This CDR3 spans 18 amino acids. CDR3: CASTILAGVSSGGDTQYF. DNA for the CDR3: TGTGCCAGCACCATACTAGCGGGAGTTTCCTCAGGGGGTGATACGCAGTATTTT.

A note on this clone: The sample carries other DNA sequences with the same CDR3. V usage is TRBV7-9 and J usage is TRBJ1-1; no reliable D call. The length of the CDR3 is 12 residues. V was shortened by 5 bases and J by 2 bases, with 6 bases between the two germline ends. CDR1 is SEHNR and CDR2 is FQNEAQ in the germline V gene (reference sequence). The CDR3: CASSLKNTEAFF. CDR3 bases: TGTGCCAGCAGCCTAAAAAACACTGAAGCTTTCTTT.

The chain employs TRBV5-4 and TRBJ2-2, with unresolved D. The germline V gene has CDR1 SGHNT and CDR2 YYREEE (reference sequence). V lost 4 bases, J lost 4 bases, and 11 bases lay in between. CDR3 length: 14 residues. CDR3 DNA sequence: TGTGCCAGCAGCCAGACGTCGGGCACCGGGGAGCTGTTTTTT. This sequence encodes CASSQTSGTGELFF.

The V gene is TRBV29-1, the J gene TRBJ1-1, with 7 bases that match TRBD1. The trim removed 7 bases at V and 7 bases at J, leaving 15 bases unmatched. The germline gives CDR1 SQVTM, CDR2 ANQGSEA. This CDR3 has 14 amino acids. In DNA, the CDR3 is TGCAGCGGACAGGGAACCTCTCGCCAGGTTGAAGCTTTCTTT. Translating gives CSGQGTSRQVEAFF.

This chain uses TRBV6-6 with TRBJ1-2; D uncertain. The CDR3 totals 12 residues. CDR1 and CDR2 from the germline V gene are MNHNY and SVGAGI (reference sequence). Trimming took 11 bases from V and 0 from J, leaving 10 bases between them. CDR3 nucleotides: TGTGCCGGGTCGTCAGCTAACTATGGCTACACCTTC. It codes for CAGSSANYGYTF.

The chain uses TRBV9 and TRBJ1-1; D ambiguous. The germline V and J ends were trimmed by 0 bases and 3 bases, with 15 bases remaining between them. The CDR3 covers 16 residues. Looked up from germline, CDR1 is SGDLS and CDR2 is YYNGEE. The CDR3 spells CASSVESGRSYTEAFF. CDR3 bases: TGTGCCAGCAGCGTAGAGTCGGGGAGGTCGTACACTGAAGCTTTCTTT.

This clone was recorded once. V usage is TRBV28 and J usage is TRBJ1-5; D gene unclear. Looked up from germline, CDR1 is MDHEN and CDR2 is SYDVKM. CDR3 length equals 12 residues. The germline V and J ends were trimmed by 6 bases and 9 bases, with 12 bases remaining between them. The CDR3, as DNA: TGTGCCAGCAGCCCGGGGAGATGGCCCCAGCATTTT. This gives the protein CASSPGRWPQHF.

A word on this clone: Without the conserved terminal phenylalanine or tryptophan, this CDR3 likely stems from a read error. This rearrangement joins TRBV5-8 to TRBJ2-7; TRBD1 is a possible D gene (5 bases). CDR1 and CDR2 from the germline V gene are SGHTS and YDEGEE. Trimming took off 0 bases at V and 2 bases at J, with 9 bases between the two ends. This CDR3 comprises 14 residues. In DNA, the CDR3 is TGTGCCAGCAGCTTGGTCAAGGGGACCTACGAGCAGTACTCC. Residues: CASSLVKGTYEQYS.

In this sample, this clone turned up once. This sequence joins TRBV18 and TRBJ1-2, with TRBD1 matching 9 bases. Germline trimming cut 2 bases from V and 3 bases from J; bases unmatched to any gene: 7. CDR3 length: 16 residues. Germline-derived CDR1 and CDR2 are KGHSH and LQKENI. CDR3 residues: CASSPSQGARDYGYTF. CDR3 sequence (DNA): TGTGCCAGCTCACCATCACAGGGGGCGCGGGACTATGGCTACACCTTC.

Of note for this clone: Different DNA sequences within this sample yield the same CDR3. This chain uses TRBV5-1 with TRBJ2-2; D is perhaps TRBD1 (6 bases). The germline gives CDR1 SGHRS, CDR2 YFSETQ. V was trimmed by 0 bases and J by 5 bases, leaving 11 bases between them. The CDR3 extends over 15 amino acids. The CDR3 nucleotides read TGCGCCAGCAGCTTGGGGCAGGGGAAGACCGGGGAGCTGTTTTTT. It yields the protein CASSLGQGKTGELFF.

The chain uses TRBV7-2 and TRBJ1-5; D may be TRBD1 (5 bases). The germline V and J ends were trimmed by 4 bases and 4 bases, with 11 bases remaining between them. Germline V gene data show CDR1 as SGHTA and CDR2 as FQGNSA. The length of the CDR3 is 14 residues. CDR3 DNA: TGTGCCAGCAGCTGGACATATCTTAATCAGCCCCAGCATTTT. Its translation is CASSWTYLNQPQHF.

This chain joins TRBV15 and TRBJ1-5; possible D gene TRBD1, 5 bases. This CDR3 comprises 15 residues. Trimming took 1 base from V and 2 from J, leaving 9 bases between them. Germline V gene sequence: CDR1 LNHNV, CDR2 YYDKDF (reference sequence). CDR3 in amino acids: CATSRAGGGNQPQHF. The DNA of the CDR3 is TGTGCCACCAGCAGAGCAGGAGGGGGCAATCAGCCCCAGCATTTT.

Here the CDR3 reads CSVDRGSGITDTQYF. CDR3 bases: TGCAGCGTTGATAGGGGTAGCGGGATCACAGATACGCAGTATTTT. The V gene is TRBV29-1, the J gene TRBJ2-3; 8 nucleotides match TRBD2. Trimming cost V 3 bases and J 2 bases; bases outside gene matches: 7. The germline V gene encodes CDR1 SQVTM and CDR2 ANQGSEA. This CDR3 has 15 amino acids.

This chain joins TRBV5-1 and TRBJ2-5, with D tentatively TRBD1 (6 bases). The germline V and J ends were trimmed by 0 bases and 7 bases, with 16 bases remaining between them. The V gene's germline CDR1 is SGHRS and CDR2 YFSETQ. The CDR3 is 15 residues long. CDR3 nucleotide sequence: TGCGCCAGCAGCTTGGAGGTCAGGGGAGTGGGGACCCAGTACTTC. This encodes CASSLEVRGVGTQYF.

The CDR3 DNA reads as TGCGCCAGCAGCCAAGAGGCCGGGAGATCTGATACGCAGTATTTT. Translated: CASSQEAGRSDTQYF. V is TRBV4-3 and J is TRBJ2-3, with D tentatively TRBD2 (6 bases). The CDR3 runs to 15 residues. The germline V gene has CDR1 LGHNA and CDR2 YSLEER. The germline V and J ends were trimmed by 0 bases and 6 bases, with 13 bases remaining between them.

This sequence joins TRBV30 and TRBJ1-4; D gene unclear. Germline V gene data show CDR1 as GTSNPN and CDR2 as SVGIG (reference sequence). Between the trimmed V and J ends, which lost 3 bases and 8 bases, there was a span of 13 bases. CDR3 length: 13 amino acids. The CDR3 loop reads CAWRAPPAEKLFF. The CDR3 bases are TGTGCCTGGAGGGCACCCCCGGCCGAAAAACTGTTTTTT.

This chain joins TRBV4-1 and TRBJ1-6, with D perhaps TRBD1 (5 bases). The CDR3 length is 15 residues. V lost 5 bases and J lost 5, with 13 bases in between. CDR1 is MGHRA, CDR2 YSYEKL, per germline. DNA of the CDR3: TGCGCCAGCAGCTCTCAACAGGATAATAATTCACCCCTCCACTTT. It is translated as CASSSQQDNNSPLHF.

The sample holds a few counts of this clone. This chain connects TRBV7-9 to TRBJ2-3, with no clear D. The CDR3 extends over 11 amino acids. Trimming removed 1 base at V and 7 bases at J, with 3 bases between. Germline CDR1 and CDR2: SEHNR and FQNEAQ (reference sequence). The CDR3 region is CASSLDNTQYF. The CDR3 DNA follows: TGTGCCAGCAGCTTAGATAATACGCAGTATTTT.

The V and J genes are TRBV5-8 and TRBJ2-5; D unresolved. This CDR3 is 12 amino acids long. Germline values: CDR1 SGHTS, CDR2 YDEGEE. Trimming took 5 bases from V and 7 from J, leaving 12 bases between them. CDR3: CASRRTWATQYF. The CDR3 bases are TGTGCCAGCAGGAGGACCTGGGCGACCCAGTACTTC.

The chain is built from TRBV10-3 and TRBJ2-1; 12 bases line up with TRBD2. This CDR3 has 17 residues. Germline V gene lookup returns CDR1 ENHRY and CDR2 SYGVKD. V lost 6 bases, J lost 4 bases, and 10 bases stayed unmatched. This CDR3 is CAISNGLAGQAYNEQFF. CDR3 sequence (DNA): TGTGCCATCAGCAATGGACTAGCGGGACAGGCATACAATGAGCAGTTCTTC.

The chain has TRBV7-3 and TRBJ2-3, with 12 bases aligning to TRBD2. V was clipped by 5 bases and J by 4 bases; unmatched bases: 13. Germline V gives CDR1 SGHTA, CDR2 FQGTGA. This CDR3 has 18 residues. Written as DNA, the CDR3 is TGTGCCAGCAGCCTGACTAGCGGGGGCCCCGGGGTCGCAGATACGCAGTATTTT. It codes for CASSLTSGGPGVADTQYF.

The chain joins TRBV9 to TRBJ2-7; the D call may be TRBD1 or TRBD2 (5 bases each). The V and J ends lost 4 bases and 7 bases respectively, with 18 bases between them. Germline V gene sequence: CDR1 SGDLS, CDR2 YYNGEE. The CDR3 runs to 14 residues. The CDR3, as DNA: TGTGCCAGCAGCCAGAAGGACGGTGGGGGTGAGCAGTACTTC. It codes for CASSQKDGGGEQYF.